The entry below describes one T cell receptor (beta chain). This entry belongs to a study of somatic mutations in cytotoxic T cells in rheumatoid arthritis. The ends lost 3 bases at V and 6 bases at J; junction bases unmatched: 6. This CDR3 spans 14 amino acids. Germline-derived CDR1 and CDR2 are SGDLS and YYNGEE. TCRdb keeps only in-frame clones here, not all; method: immunoSEQ multiplex PCR. The table shows approximately 24,000 clones, with around 74% occurring only once. This sequence originates from a woman between 18 and 29 years old in good health. Sequencing input: CD8+ T cells sorted from blood. The V call is TRBV9, the J call TRBJ1-1, with 9 bases aligning to TRBD1. The CDR3 DNA follows: TGTGCCAGCAGCGAAAGGGGGACAGGGTCTGAAGCTTTCTTT. This codes for CASSERGTGSEAFF.